This TCR beta chain was captured by sequencing in a study of CD8 T cells in ankylosing spondylitis. TCRdb processed the 5' RACE reads anew with MiXCR; each CDR3 protein has one entry. The data hold 350,000 or so distinct CDR3 sequences, with less than 10% observed a single time. In this sample, this clonotype turned up a few times. The antigen is not known. The CDR3 contains 15 residues. Trimming took 7 bases from V and 1 from J; bases not matched to a gene: 7. Overall study results and limits: Within ankylosing spondylitis blood, a TCR beta motif made up of roughly eight highly homologous variants appeared to be characteristic.

The gene calls are TRBV12-3 or TRBV12-4 and TRBJ2-3, with TRBD2 matching over 8 bases. What was sequenced was blood, either unsorted or a sorted T cell fraction (not recorded which). This TCR derives from a male donor with ankylosing spondylitis. The CDR3, as DNA: TGTGCCAGCACTTTGGAGACTAGCGGCACAGATACGCAGTATTTT. Its translation: CASTLETSGTDTQYF.